This T cell receptor (beta chain) was profiled in a study of OX40 agonist ivuxolimab in advanced cancers. Study at large: Ivuxolimab was administered intravenously to patients at 0.01 to 10 mg/kg every 2 weeks.

Per germline, CDR1 SSHAT and CDR2 FNYEAQ (reference sequence). This CDR3 is 13 amino acids long. Trimming took off 4 bases at V and 5 bases at J, with 9 bases between the two ends. Clones were sequenced by immunoSEQ multiplex PCR, and TCRdb holds only the in-frame ones, with some missing. The sample gives tens of thousands of clones, around 90% of which show up once; roughly 1.9% is in the top ten. The chain combines TRBV7-7 with TRBJ2-1; tentative D call: TRBD1 (5 bases). The specimen comprised CD4+ or CD8+ T cells sorted from blood, sampled in a trial of the OX40 agonist ivuxolimab. The TCR comes from an adult with an advanced solid tumor such as melanoma, head and neck, liver or kidney cancer. CDR3 coding DNA: TGTGCCAGCAGCTACGACAGTAACAATGAGCAGTTCTTC. The encoded protein is CASSYDSNNEQFF.